The clone carrying this T cell receptor beta chain was detected once. Under the authors' procedure: Reference gene primer amplification gave nucleated cell count estimates. The method was immunoSEQ multiplex PCR; TCRdb's version includes in-frame clones alone and lacks a portion of them. V, J and clone size were drawn from that table, and D and trimming were deduced from the DNA. The sample yields roughly 370,000 clones, about 86% seen once. Self-reported history from a screening survey and questionnaire set each donor's cohort. Germline V gives CDR1 MDHEN, CDR2 SYDVKM. The CDR3 extends over 15 amino acids. The V segment lost 5 bases and the J segment 3 bases; nucleotides outside the gene matches: 10. This specimen comes from a study of blood T cell repertoires in COVID-19. Study details: T cells, B-cell-depleted T cells, or PBMCs supplied cDNA or gDNA.

The chain has TRBV28 and TRBJ2-7, with TRBD1 identical over 7 bases. Sequenced material: PBMCs or T cells enriched from blood (not recorded which). The receptor comes from a woman aged 50 to 65 who had recovered from COVID-19. CDR3 sequence: CASSVLGQSFYEQYF. The CDR3 coding sequence is TGTGCCAGCAGTGTATTGGGACAGTCCTTCTACGAGCAGTACTTC.